What follows are 21 T cell receptor beta chains derived from one specimen sequenced in a study of early T cells in non-severe SARS-CoV-2 infection. TCRdb itself ran the 5' RACE reads through MiXCR, one entry per CDR3 protein. The sample gives tens of thousands of distinct CDR3 sequences, under 15% of which show up once; 6.5% to 8.5% is in the top ten. Sequenced input: whole blood. All receptors come from an adult who was a healthcare worker with PCR-confirmed SARS-CoV-2 infection or an uninfected control (not recorded which).

This clonotype was recorded a few times. This chain joins TRBV5-1 and TRBJ1-2; 7 bases fit TRBD1. V was pared by 1 base and J by 3 bases, with 6 bases of the junction left unmatched. Germline CDR1 is SGHRS and CDR2 is YFSETQ. The CDR3 extends over 15 amino acids. The CDR3 nucleotides are TGCGCCAGCAGCTTGACAGGGGACGATTACTATGGCTACACCTTC. The encoded protein is CASSLTGDDYYGYTF.

This clonotype has more than one count but fewer than ten. The rearrangement links TRBV9 to TRBJ2-3, with TRBD2 identical over 9 bases. Unmatched junction bases numbered 7, after V lost 5 bases and J lost 3 bases. The V gene's germline CDR1 is SGDLS and CDR2 YYNGEE. This CDR3 spans 15 amino acids. CDR3 amino acids: CASSVGTSRTDTQYF. The DNA of the CDR3 is TGTGCCAGCAGTGTCGGGACTAGCAGGACAGATACGCAGTATTTT.

This clonotype has more than one count but fewer than ten. The chain couples TRBV5-1 to TRBJ2-7; tentatively, D is TRBD1 or TRBD2 (6 bases each). The germline gives CDR1 SGHRS, CDR2 YFSETQ. Trimming took 5 bases from V and 6 from J, leaving 9 bases between them. CDR3 size: 11 residues. The CDR3 loop is CASREGGEQYF. The CDR3 nucleotides read TGCGCCAGCAGGGAGGGGGGCGAGCAGTACTTC.

This clonotype appeared a few times. Compared with germline, one end of the junction differs, possibly owing to a read error. This chain connects TRBV7-9 to TRBJ2-5, with D possibly being TRBD1 (5 bases). This CDR3 has 11 amino acids. Germline CDR1 and CDR2: SEHNR and FQNEAQ (reference sequence). The CDR3 here is CASSPGHPPDF. For the CDR3, the DNA is TGTGCCAGCAGCCCAGGACACCCTCCGGACTTC.

This chain joins TRBV27 and TRBJ1-5; D remains ambiguous. V lost 5 bases and J lost 0, with 5 bases in between. This CDR3 is 13 amino acids long. The V gene's germline CDR1 is MNHEY and CDR2 SMNVEV (reference sequence). CDR3 sequence: CASSPDSNQPQHF. CDR3 bases: TGTGCCAGCAGTCCTGATAGCAATCAGCCCCAGCATTTT.

The chain combines TRBV20-1 with TRBJ1-1; TRBD1 matches 7 bases. Germline V CDR1 and CDR2: DFQATT, SNEGSKA (reference sequence). V was clipped by 6 bases and J by 3 bases; unmatched bases: 16. The CDR3 extends over 16 amino acids. CDR3 protein: CSALDRVARFDTEAFF. CDR3 nucleotides: TGCAGTGCGTTAGACAGGGTCGCTCGATTTGACACTGAAGCTTTCTTT.

Ten or more counts support this clonotype. This rearrangement joins TRBV27 to TRBJ2-1; 11 nucleotides agree with TRBD2. This CDR3 comprises 17 residues. CDR1 is MNHEY and CDR2 is SMNVEV in the germline V gene (reference sequence). V shed 5 bases and J 4 bases; nucleotides not matched to a gene: 10. The CDR3 is CASSRILSGREYNEQFF. The CDR3 bases are TGTGCCAGCAGTCGAATTCTTAGCGGGAGGGAGTACAATGAGCAGTTCTTC.

The chain employs TRBV27 and TRBJ1-4; D ambiguous. The CDR3 is 15 amino acids. The ends were cut back, 5 bases at V and 2 bases at J, with 12 bases in the middle. Germline values: CDR1 MNHEY, CDR2 SMNVEV (reference sequence). CDR3 in DNA: TGTGCCAGCAGTCCACGCGGGCGGACTAATGAAAAACTGTTTTTT. Protein product: CASSPRGRTNEKLFF. The variable domain in full, with the rest retrieved from reference TRBV27 and TRBJ1-4, is EAQVTQNPRYLITVTGKKLTVTCSQNMNHEYMSWYRQDPGLGLRQIYYSMNVEVTDKGDVPEGYKVSRKEKRNFPLILESPSPNQTSLYFCASSPRGRTNEKLFFGSGTQLSVL.

There are a few counts of this clonotype. CDR3 residues: CASRSGPQETQYF. In nucleotides, the CDR3 is TGTGCCAGCAGATCTGGGCCGCAAGAGACCCAGTACTTC. The J gene is TRBJ2-5, the V gene TRBV5-6; D unresolved. This CDR3 is 13 amino acids long. CDR1 is SGHDT, CDR2 YYEEEE, per germline. Trimming stripped 5 bases from V and 2 bases from J, with 10 bases between. Full variable domain (rest looked up from reference TRBV5-6 and TRBJ2-5): DAGVTQSPTHLIKTRGQQVTLRCSPKSGHDTVSWYQQALGQGPQFIFQYYEEEERQRGNFPDRFSGHQFPNYSSELNVNALLLGDSALYLCASRSGPQETQYFGPGTRLLVL.

A few counts support this clonotype. The CDR3 coding sequence is TGTGCCAGCCGGACTAGCGGGAGCGTCTACAATGAGCAGTTCTTC. Encoded protein: CASRTSGSVYNEQFF. This rearrangement joins TRBV6-5 to TRBJ2-1; 13 nucleotides line up with TRBD2. CDR3 length equals 15 residues. V lost 8 bases, J lost 3 bases, and 4 bases stayed unmatched. CDR1 MNHEY and CDR2 SVGAGI come from the germline V gene.

The CDR3 coding sequence is TGTGCCAGCAGTTTACCAGGGGCGGCTTATGGCTACACCTTC. Its protein product is CASSLPGAAYGYTF. The chain combines TRBV28 with TRBJ1-2; D might be TRBD1 (6 bases). Between the trimmed V and J ends, which lost 2 bases and 5 bases, there was a span of 12 bases. The CDR3 is 14 residues long. The germline CDR1 and CDR2 sequences are MDHEN and SYDVKM.

This clonotype came up many times. V usage is TRBV7-9 and J usage is TRBJ1-6, with a tentative D call TRBD1 (6 bases). V was shortened by 1 base and J by 10 bases, with 8 bases between the two germline ends. Germline loops: CDR1 SEHNR, CDR2 FQNEAQ (reference sequence). The CDR3 totals 13 residues. CDR3 loop: CASSLDRVSPLHF. In DNA, the CDR3 is TGTGCCAGCAGCTTAGACAGGGTATCACCCCTCCACTTT. The entire variable domain, with the rest obtained from reference TRBV7-9 and TRBJ1-6, is as follows: DTGVSQNPRHKITKRGQNVTFRCDPISEHNRLYWYRQTLGQGPEFLTYFQNEAQLEKSRLLSDRFSAERPKGSFSTLEIQRTEQGDSAMYLCASSLDRVSPLHFGNGTRLTVT.

This clonotype appeared a few times. This chain connects TRBV29-1 to TRBJ1-1; D is unresolved. There are 13 residues in the CDR3. V lost 3 bases and J lost 0, with 8 bases in between. Germline assignment: CDR1 SQVTM and CDR2 ANQGSEA. The CDR3 DNA is TGCAGCGTTGACAATAAGGTGAACACTGAAGCTTTCTTT. It is translated as CSVDNKVNTEAFF.

The rearrangement joins TRBV29-1 to TRBJ1-2, with D unresolved. This CDR3 has 12 residues. Trimming removed 1 base from V and 2 bases from J, with 5 bases in between. Germline V CDR1 and CDR2: SQVTM, ANQGSEA. This CDR3 is CSVEARNYGYTF. As DNA, the CDR3 is TGCAGCGTTGAAGCCAGAAACTATGGCTACACCTTC.

This clonotype was seen many times. This sequence joins TRBV28 and TRBJ2-1, with TRBD2 identical over 13 bases. The J segment lost 3 bases and the V segment lost 4 bases, leaving 27 bases of the junction unmatched. Germline V lookup: CDR1 MDHEN, CDR2 SYDVKM. The CDR3 covers 24 residues. As DNA, the CDR3 is TGTGCCAGCAGTTGTAGGGGACAAGGTGATGGGACTAGCGGGACTCTGGGATACTACAATGAGCAGTTCTTC. Protein sequence: CASSCRGQGDGTSGTLGYYNEQFF.

The chain is built from TRBV29-1 and TRBJ2-2, with unresolved D. V was clipped by 7 bases and J by 6 bases, with 9 bases between them. Germline CDR1 SQVTM, CDR2 ANQGSEA. The CDR3 contains 11 residues. This CDR3 is CSGGVAGELFF. The CDR3 bases are TGCAGCGGTGGGGTGGCCGGGGAGCTGTTTTTT.

Many counts were recorded for this clonotype. V is TRBV19 and J is TRBJ2-1; a weak D match, TRBD1 (5 bases). V lost 6 bases to trimming and J lost 0 bases, with 12 bases between them. Germline V gives CDR1 LNHDA, CDR2 SQIVND (reference sequence). The CDR3 extends over 15 amino acids. The CDR3 DNA sequence: TGTGCCAGTAGCGGACAACTTAGCTCCTACAATGAGCAGTTCTTC. Its protein is CASSGQLSSYNEQFF.

The gene calls are TRBV7-9 and TRBJ2-2; D gene ambiguous. Germline-derived CDR1 and CDR2 are SEHNR and FQNEAQ (reference sequence). The CDR3 runs to 16 residues. Between the trimmed V and J ends, which lost 1 base and 6 bases, there was a span of 15 bases. The DNA of the CDR3 is TGTGCCAGCAGCTTAGTGTCTGGAGTTGGGGCCGGGGAGCTGTTTTTT. It specifies CASSLVSGVGAGELFF. The variable domain in full, with the rest retrieved from reference TRBV7-9 and TRBJ2-2, is DTGVSQNPRHKITKRGQNVTFRCDPISEHNRLYWYRQTLGQGPEFLTYFQNEAQLEKSRLLSDRFSAERPKGSFSTLEIQRTEQGDSAMYLCASSLVSGVGAGELFFGEGSRLTVL.

The table lists this clonotype with many counts. The chain is built from TRBV5-1 and TRBJ2-2; 8 bases are shared with TRBD2. V shed 4 bases and J 2 bases; nucleotides not matched to a gene: 4. Germline CDR1 SGHRS, CDR2 YFSETQ. The CDR3 consists of 15 residues. The CDR3, as DNA: TGCGCCAGCAGCATTAGCGGGGCTAACACCGGGGAGCTGTTTTTT. Its translation: CASSISGANTGELFF. The whole variable domain, filled in from reference TRBV5-1 and TRBJ2-2, reads KAGVTQTPRYLIKTRGQQVTLSCSPISGHRSVSWYQQTPGQGLQFLFEYFSETQRNKGNFPGRFSGRQFSNSRSEMNVSTLELGDSALYLCASSISGANTGELFFGEGSRLTVL.

This clonotype has more than one count but fewer than ten. This chain joins TRBV6-6 and TRBJ2-7; no definite D call. CDR3 length: 12 amino acids. Trimming removed 5 bases at V and 3 bases at J, with 8 bases between. The germline gives CDR1 MNHNY, CDR2 SVGAGI (reference sequence). The CDR3 loop reads CASSTQIYEQYF. DNA of the CDR3: TGTGCCAGCAGTACACAGATCTACGAGCAGTACTTC.

The rearrangement links TRBV18 to TRBJ2-7; D is unclear. Trimming removed 0 bases at V and 3 bases at J, with 9 bases between. CDR3 length: 14 residues. Germline lookup yields CDR1 KGHSH and CDR2 LQKENI. CDR3 sequence (DNA): TGTGCCAGCTCACCACCAGAGATAAACTACGAGCAGTACTTC. It codes for CASSPPEINYEQYF.